A single sample gave rise to the 10 T cell receptor beta chains below, sequenced in a study of control samples from healthy donors and cancer patients. Clones were read by immunoSEQ multiplex PCR, and TCRdb kept only the in-frame ones, dropping some. The sample carries around 150,000 clones, about 90% recorded once. The source material was blood. These receptors originate from a man aged 30 to 39 in good health.

The chain joins TRBV27 to TRBJ2-5; 11 nucleotides line up with TRBD2. The CDR3 length is 14 residues. J was trimmed by 4 bases and V by 5 bases; bases with no gene match: 3. From germline, CDR1 is MNHEY and CDR2 SMNVEV (reference sequence). Here the CDR3 reads CASSVGTSGETQYF. The CDR3 DNA is TGTGCCAGCAGTGTAGGGACTAGCGGAGAGACCCAGTACTTC.

The chain employs TRBV3-1 (or the pseudogene TRBV3-2) and TRBJ2-6; TRBD2 matches 14 bases. Trimming cost V 0 bases and J 11 bases; bases outside gene matches: 9. Germline CDR1 is LGHDT and CDR2 is YNNKEL (reference sequence). This CDR3 is 18 amino acids long. The CDR3 DNA reads TGTGCCAGCAGCCAAGAAACAAGGGGGACTAGCGGGAGCCACGTCCTGACTTTC. Residues: CASSQETRGTSGSHVLTF.

This clone came up a few times. J is TRBJ1-5 and V is TRBV5-8; a weak D match, TRBD1 (5 bases). This CDR3 has 16 residues. V was shortened by 3 bases and J by 9 bases, with 22 bases between the two germline ends. The germline V gene encodes CDR1 SGHTS and CDR2 YDEGEE. In DNA form, the CDR3 reads TGTGCCAGCAGCTCATCGCCGCAGTACGGGGCTAGGCCCCAGCATTTT. The encoded protein is CASSSSPQYGARPQHF.

This clone was counted between two and nine times. The J gene is TRBJ1-2, the V gene TRBV3-1 (or the pseudogene TRBV3-2), with D possibly matching TRBD1 (6 bases). The CDR3 consists of 13 residues. V shed 4 bases and J shed 6 bases, with 12 bases lying between them. Germline V CDR1 and CDR2: LGHDT, YNNKEL (reference sequence). The CDR3 reads CASSPSGTNGYTF. CDR3 nucleotides: TGTGCCAGCAGCCCGTCCGGGACAAATGGCTACACCTTC.

This chain uses TRBV9 with TRBJ1-4; D remains ambiguous. V was clipped by 0 bases and J by 8 bases, with 14 bases between them. The CDR3 loop spans 15 amino acids. From germline, CDR1 is SGDLS and CDR2 YYNGEE. CDR3 region: CASSVVRGGEEKLFF. As DNA, the CDR3 is TGTGCCAGCAGCGTAGTGCGAGGTGGGGAAGAAAAACTGTTTTTT.

This rearrangement joins TRBV6-2 or TRBV6-3 to TRBJ2-1; 12 bases match TRBD2. This CDR3 region has 17 residues. Per germline, CDR1 MNHEY and CDR2 SVGEGT. V was clipped by 5 bases and J by 3 bases; unmatched bases: 8. CDR3 sequence (DNA): TGTGCCAGCAGTCAATCTAGCGGGAGGGCCGGCTACAATGAGCAGTTCTTC. Amino acids: CASSQSSGRAGYNEQFF.

The chain employs TRBV25-1 and TRBJ2-7; D gene ambiguous. Germline assignment: CDR1 MGHDK and CDR2 SYGVNS. V lost 0 bases, J lost 5 bases, and 5 bases lay in between. The CDR3 loop spans 12 amino acids. The CDR3 here is CASSEYSNEQYF. For the CDR3, the DNA is TGTGCCAGCAGTGAATACTCGAACGAGCAGTACTTC.

The V gene is TRBV25-1, the J gene TRBJ1-2; 7 positions agree with TRBD1. Germline V gives CDR1 MGHDK, CDR2 SYGVNS. The CDR3 spans 14 residues. The trim removed 3 bases at V and 8 bases at J, leaving 9 bases unmatched. CDR3 residues: CASSEGSGGSGYTF. Written as DNA, the CDR3 is TGTGCCAGCAGTGAGGGGTCAGGGGGGTCGGGCTACACCTTC.

The V gene is TRBV4-2, the J gene TRBJ2-3; 8 bases match TRBD2. Per germline, CDR1 LGHNA and CDR2 YNFKEQ. Trimming removed 4 bases from V and 1 base from J; junction bases left unmatched: 4. The CDR3 covers 15 residues. The CDR3 spells CASSPSGSGTDTQYF. CDR3 bases: TGTGCCAGCAGCCCGAGCGGGAGCGGCACAGATACGCAGTATTTT.

CDR3 sequence reads: CAWSRGQGLSPLHF. DNA for the CDR3: TGTGCCTGGAGTAGGGGACAGGGGTTGTCACCCCTCCACTTT. The V call is TRBV30, the J call TRBJ1-6; 10 nucleotides agree with TRBD1. V lost 2 bases, J lost 10 bases, and 5 bases stayed unmatched. This CDR3 contains 14 residues. CDR1 GTSNPN and CDR2 SVGIG come from the germline V gene (reference sequence). Drawing the rest from reference TRBV30 and TRBJ1-6, the complete variable domain is SQTIHQWPATLVQPVGSPLSLECTVEGTSNPNLYWYRQAAGRGLQLLFYSVGIGQISSEVPQNLSASRPQDRQFILSSKKLLLSDSGFYLCAWSRGQGLSPLHFGNGTRLTVT.